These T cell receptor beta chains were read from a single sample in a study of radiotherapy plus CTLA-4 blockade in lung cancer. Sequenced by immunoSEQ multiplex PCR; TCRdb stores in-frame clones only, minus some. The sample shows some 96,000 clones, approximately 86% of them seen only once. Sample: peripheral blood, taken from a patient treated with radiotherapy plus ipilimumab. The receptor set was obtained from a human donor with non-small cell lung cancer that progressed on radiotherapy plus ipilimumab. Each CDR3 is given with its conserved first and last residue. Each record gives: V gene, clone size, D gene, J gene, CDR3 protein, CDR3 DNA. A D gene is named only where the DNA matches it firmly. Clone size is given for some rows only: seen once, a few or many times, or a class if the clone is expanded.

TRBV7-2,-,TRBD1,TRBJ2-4,CASSPRTGWSNIQYF,TGTGCCAGCAGCCCGAGGACAGGGTGGTCAAACATTCAGTACTTC
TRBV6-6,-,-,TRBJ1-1,CASIKTLGTEAFF,TGTGCCAGCATTAAGACATTGGGGACTGAAGCTTTCTTT
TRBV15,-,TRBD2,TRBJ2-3,CATSRRSSGRSRTDTQYF,TGTGCCACCAGCAGAAGATCTAGCGGGAGGAGCCGCACAGATACGCAGTATTTT
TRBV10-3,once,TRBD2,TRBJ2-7,CAISEWTSGRYEQYF,TGTGCCATCAGTGAGTGGACTAGCGGGAGATACGAGCAGTACTTC
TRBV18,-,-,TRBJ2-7,CASSPQVSGEQYF,TGTGCCAGCTCACCCCAGGTTTCCGGAGAGCAGTACTTC
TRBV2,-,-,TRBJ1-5,CASKGAGVGQPQHF,TGTGCCAGCAAGGGTGCAGGGGTAGGTCAGCCCCAGCATTTT
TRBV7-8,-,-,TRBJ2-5,CASSFVRSDETQYF,TGTGCCAGCAGCTTCGTCCGAAGTGATGAGACCCAGTACTTC
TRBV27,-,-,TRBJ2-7,CASSFFGSGLDEQYF,TGTGCCAGCAGTTTTTTTGGGTCGGGGCTGGACGAGCAGTACTTC
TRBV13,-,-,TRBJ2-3,CASNPIPLDPQYF,TGTGCCAGCAACCCAATTCCCTTGGATCCCCAGTATTTT
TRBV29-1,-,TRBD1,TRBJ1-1,CSVTGIVGLNTEAFF,TGCAGCGTGACAGGGATAGTGGGGCTGAACACTGAAGCTTTCTTT
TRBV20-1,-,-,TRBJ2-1,CSARGYNEQFF,TGCAGTGCTAGGGGTTACAATGAGCAGTTCTTC
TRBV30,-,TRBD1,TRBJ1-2,CAWNRQGGYGYTF,TGTGCCTGGAATCGTCAGGGGGGCTATGGCTACACCTTC
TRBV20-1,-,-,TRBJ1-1,CSARDYTEAFF,TGCAGTGCTAGAGACTACACTGAAGCTTTCTTT
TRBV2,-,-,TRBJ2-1,CASRLAGSYNEQFF,TGTGCCAGCAGGTTGGCGGGCTCCTACAATGAGCAGTTCTTC
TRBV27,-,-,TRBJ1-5,CASSRGLGNQPQHF,TGTGCCAGCAGTCGGGGATTAGGCAATCAGCCCCAGCATTTT
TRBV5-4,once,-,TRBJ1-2,CASSLGGQHNYGYTF,TGTGCCAGCAGCTTGGGGGGGCAGCACAACTATGGCTACACCTTC
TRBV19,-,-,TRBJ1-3,CASSVTRTASSGNTIYF,TGTGCCAGTAGTGTAACACGGACGGCGAGCTCTGGAAACACCATATATTTT
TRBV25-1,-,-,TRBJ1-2,CASSESHMVAGYTF,TGTGCCAGCAGTGAATCCCATATGGTGGCGGGCTACACCTTC
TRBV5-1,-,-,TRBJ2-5,CASSFTSPETQYF,TGCGCCAGCAGCTTTACTAGCCCCGAGACCCAGTACTTC
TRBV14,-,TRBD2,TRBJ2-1,CASSAWSGSSYNEQFF,TGTGCCAGCAGCGCCTGGAGCGGGAGCTCCTACAATGAGCAGTTCTTC
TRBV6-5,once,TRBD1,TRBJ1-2,CATGTGMAYGYTF,TGTGCCACCGGGACAGGGATGGCTTATGGCTACACCTTC
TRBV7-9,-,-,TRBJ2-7,CASSLGMGLTYEQYF,TGTGCCAGCAGCTTAGGGATGGGACTTACCTACGAGCAGTACTTC
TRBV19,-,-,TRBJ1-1,CASSKQGGFLRDTEAFF,TGTGCCAGTAGTAAGCAGGGCGGTTTTCTAAGGGACACTGAAGCTTTCTTT
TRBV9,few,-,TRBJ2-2,CASSVDPSGELFF,TGTGCCAGCAGCGTAGACCCTTCCGGGGAGCTGTTTTTT
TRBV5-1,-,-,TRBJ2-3,CASSLVLGHITDTQYF,TGCGCCAGCAGCTTGGTTTTAGGGCATATCACAGATACGCAGTATTTT
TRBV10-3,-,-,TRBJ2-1,CAISESGGRSYNEQFF,TGTGCCATCAGTGAGTCGGGGGGCCGCTCCTACAATGAGCAGTTCTTC
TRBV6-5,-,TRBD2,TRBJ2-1,CASSPLAGVSEQFF,TGTGCCAGCAGCCCACTAGCGGGAGTGAGTGAGCAGTTCTTC
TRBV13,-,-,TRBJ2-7,CASSWDRSYEQYF,TGTGCCAGCAGCTGGGACCGGTCCTACGAGCAGTACTTC
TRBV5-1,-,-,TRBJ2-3,CASSPLAGSVDTQYF,TGCGCCAGCAGCCCACTCGCGGGATCGGTAGATACGCAGTATTTT
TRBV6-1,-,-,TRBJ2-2,CASSALWGKNTGELFF,TGTGCCAGCAGTGCCCTTTGGGGAAAAAACACCGGGGAGCTGTTTTTT
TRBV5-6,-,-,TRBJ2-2,CASSLGSYTGELFF,TGTGCCAGCAGCTTGGGCAGCTACACCGGGGAGCTGTTTTTT
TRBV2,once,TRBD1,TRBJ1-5,CASSVEEGQGFVYSNQPQHF,TGTGCCAGCAGTGTGGAGGAGGGACAGGGATTTGTTTATAGCAATCAGCCCCAGCATTTT
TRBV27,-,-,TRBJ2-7,CASSAQYSYEQYF,TGTGCCAGCAGTGCACAGTACTCCTACGAGCAGTACTTC
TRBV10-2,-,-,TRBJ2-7,CASSGRGTFSYEQYF,TGCGCCAGCAGCGGCCGAGGGACCTTCTCCTACGAGCAGTACTTC
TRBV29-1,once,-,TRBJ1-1,CSVLKGLYTEAFF,TGCAGCGTACTAAAGGGACTGTACACTGAAGCTTTCTTT
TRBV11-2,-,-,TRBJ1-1,CASSLGVGTEAFF,TGTGCCAGCAGCTTAGGGGTAGGGACTGAAGCTTTCTTT
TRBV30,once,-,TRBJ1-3,CAWGVGQNLYF,TGTGCCTGGGGGGTAGGACAGAACCTATATTTT
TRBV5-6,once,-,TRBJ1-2,CASSEDRDTLYTF,TGTGCCAGCAGCGAGGACCGGGACACACTCTACACCTTC
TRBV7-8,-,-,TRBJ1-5,CASSLRAGRNQPQHF,TGTGCCAGCAGCTTACGGGCAGGCCGGAATCAGCCCCAGCATTTT
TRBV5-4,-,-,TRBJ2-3,CASSLGGSATDTQYF,TGTGCCAGCAGCTTAGGGGGGTCAGCCACAGATACGCAGTATTTT
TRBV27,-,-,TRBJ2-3,CASSPGLRTDTQYF,TGTGCCAGCAGTCCGGGACTTCGCACAGATACGCAGTATTTT
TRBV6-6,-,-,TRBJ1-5,CASSRGDQPQHF,TGTGCCAGCAGCAGGGGAGATCAGCCCCAGCATTTT
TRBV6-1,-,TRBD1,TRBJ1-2,CASSDRVGGYTF,TGTGCCAGCTCAGACAGGGTCGGAGGCTACACCTTC
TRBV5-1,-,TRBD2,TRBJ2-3,CASSLAGTSGASTDTQYF,TGCGCCAGCAGCTTGGCTGGCACTAGCGGGGCAAGCACAGATACGCAGTATTTT
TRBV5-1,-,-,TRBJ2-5,CASSLDPGKQETQYF,TGCGCCAGCAGCTTGGATCCGGGAAAACAAGAGACCCAGTACTTC
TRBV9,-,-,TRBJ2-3,CASSHSPAGGLSTDTQYF,TGTGCCAGCAGCCATAGTCCCGCCGGCGGGCTTAGCACAGATACGCAGTACTTT
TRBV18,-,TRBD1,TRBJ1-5,CASSPQGEGQPQHF,TGTGCCAGCTCACCCCAGGGGGAGGGCCAGCCCCAGCATTTT
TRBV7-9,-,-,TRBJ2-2,CASSLATAGELFF,TGTGCCAGCAGCTTAGCTACTGCTGGGGAGCTGTTTTTT
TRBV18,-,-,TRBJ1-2,CASSPPGRDDEKETF,TGTGCCAGCTCACCACCGGGACGGGATGATGAGAAGGAAACCTTC
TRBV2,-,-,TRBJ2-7,CASMMGDEQYF,TGTGCCAGCATGATGGGAGACGAGCAGTACTTC
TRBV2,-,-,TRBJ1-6,CASSTRTGHSPLHF,TGTGCCAGCAGCACCCGGACCGGCCATTCACCCCTCCACTTT